Below, 27 T cell receptor beta chains from the same sample are listed, as sequenced in a study of T cells in Graves' hyperthyroidism and ophthalmopathy. Using RNA transcripts as the source, TCR beta CDR3 regions were amplified. Researchers ran a first-round RT-PCR on the TCR CDR3 using the HTBI primer set. A single record per CDR3 protein comes from TCRdb applying MiXCR to the multiplex PCR reads. Here the sample spans fewer than 900,000 distinct CDR3 sequences, over 15% being singletons. What was sequenced was blood. These TCRs come from a woman aged 50 to 60 with Graves' hyperthyroidism that later progressed to Graves' ophthalmopathy.

This clonotype was counted between two and nine times. V and J are TRBV12-3 or TRBV12-4 and TRBJ1-1; D is unresolved. This CDR3 spans 12 amino acids. The germline V and J ends were trimmed by 6 bases and 5 bases, with 10 bases remaining between them. The CDR3: CASSYGVTEAFF. DNA for the CDR3: TGTGCCAGCAGCTACGGGGTAACTGAAGCTTTCTTT.

The genes are TRBV5-4 and TRBJ2-3; D assignment may be TRBD1 or TRBD2 (5 bases each). The ends were cut back, 2 bases at V and 7 bases at J, with 14 bases in the middle. The CDR3 is 14 residues long. From germline, CDR1 is SGHNT and CDR2 YYREEE (reference sequence). As DNA, the CDR3 is TGTGCCAGCAGCTTAGGGTGGGGGATCCATACGCAGTATTTT. Protein product: CASSLGWGIHTQYF.

The V gene is TRBV5-1, the J gene TRBJ1-6; D is possibly TRBD1 (5 bases). Germline loops: CDR1 SGHRS, CDR2 YFSETQ. Trimming took off 1 base at V and 8 bases at J, with 10 bases between the two ends. This CDR3 has 14 amino acids. The CDR3 region is CASSLLGGDSPLHF. The CDR3 bases are TGCGCCAGCAGCTTGTTGGGGGGGGATTCACCCCTCCACTTT.

The table lists this clonotype with many counts. J is TRBJ2-1 and V is TRBV12-3 or TRBV12-4; D gene ambiguous. V was pared by 3 bases and J by 4 bases, with 7 bases between. This CDR3 comprises 13 residues. The CDR3 region has the DNA TGTGCCAGCAGTTTTACACCGTACAATGAGCAGTTCTTC. Its translation is CASSFTPYNEQFF.

This clonotype was observed at least ten times. V is TRBV12-3 or TRBV12-4 and J is TRBJ1-2; tentative D call: TRBD1 (6 bases). Deletions cut 5 bases from V and 8 bases from J, with 15 bases between. The CDR3 contains 13 residues. CDR3 region: CASSNSRGSGYTF. DNA of the CDR3: TGTGCCAGCAGTAACTCCAGGGGATCGGGCTACACCTTC.

This clonotype was found a few times. J is TRBJ2-1 and V is TRBV5-4; 7 bases align to TRBD2. The CDR3 runs 14 residues. The V and J ends lost 5 bases and 6 bases, in that order; junction bases with no gene match: 8. Per the germline V gene, CDR1 is SGHNT and CDR2 is YYREEE (reference sequence). CDR3 in DNA: TGTGCCAGCAGTATGCCGGGGGGAGGCAATGAGCAGTTCTTC. This codes for CASSMPGGGNEQFF.

In this sample, this clonotype turned up many times. The chain links TRBV29-1 to TRBJ1-1; 9 positions agree with TRBD1. CDR3 size: 14 residues. In germline, CDR1 is SQVTM, CDR2 ANQGSEA. V trimming: 6 bases; J trimming: 6 bases; junction bases outside the gene matches: 11. Here the CDR3 reads CSVGPQGAQAEAFF. The CDR3 nucleotides read TGCAGCGTGGGCCCACAGGGGGCGCAGGCTGAAGCTTTCTTT.

Concerning this clonotype: It may be a read error: a sequence one base away is much more abundant. V usage is TRBV30 and J usage is TRBJ2-7; tentatively, D is TRBD1 (6 bases). This CDR3 is built from 12 residues. V lost 0 bases and J lost 6, with 9 bases in between. Looked up from germline, CDR1 is GTSNPN and CDR2 is SVGIG (reference sequence). CDR3 residues: CAWSVGGSEQYF. CDR3 DNA: TGTGCCTGGAGTGTAGGGGGAAGCGAGCAGTACTTC.

The V gene is TRBV2, the J gene TRBJ2-7, with D perhaps assigned TRBD1 or TRBD2 (6 bases each). V lost 10 bases to trimming and J lost 0 bases, with 13 bases between them. CDR3 size: 13 residues. CDR1 and CDR2 from the germline V gene are SNHLY and FYNNEI. Here the CDR3 DNA reads TGTGCCACCGGAGGGGACATCTCCTACGAGCAGTACTTC. Its protein product is CATGGDISYEQYF.

The chain carries TRBV20-1 and TRBJ1-5; D is unresolved. Germline CDR1 DFQATT, CDR2 SNEGSKA (reference sequence). The CDR3 is made up of 11 amino acids. Between the trimmed V and J ends, which lost 6 bases and 15 bases, there was a span of 18 bases. The CDR3 DNA is TGCAGTGCATATACATCGAATGCTCCGCATTTT. Protein sequence: CSAYTSNAPHF.

Comment on this clonotype: One end of the junction is discordant with germline, which a read error may explain. The chain joins TRBV14 to TRBJ1-1; TRBD1 is a possible D gene (5 bases). The CDR3 sequence is 16 residues long. CDR1 is SGHDN and CDR2 is FVKESK in the germline V gene. The CDR3, as DNA: TGTGCCAGCAGCCAAGATCGTGGCAGGGTGAACACTGAAGCTTCCTTT. Protein sequence: CASSQDRGRVNTEASF.

This clonotype was picked up many times. The gene calls are TRBV30 and TRBJ1-5; 7 bases align to TRBD1. Germline V CDR1 and CDR2: GTSNPN, SVGIG (reference sequence). Trimming took 5 bases from V and 7 from J; bases not matched to a gene: 8. The length of the CDR3 is 13 residues. The CDR3 DNA follows: TGTGCCTGGTCCACAGGGGATCGGCAGCCCCAGCATTTT. It encodes CAWSTGDRQPQHF.

The CDR3 DNA reads TGCGCCAGCAGCCAAGAACGGACGGGGGCAGGAGCTGAAGCTTTCTTT. This translates into CASSQERTGAGAEAFF. V gene TRBV4-1 combines with J gene TRBJ1-1, with a weak D call TRBD1 (6 bases). Trimming shortened V by 0 bases and J by 6 bases, and 17 bases separated the two germline ends. The CDR3 spans 16 residues. Germline CDR1 and CDR2: MGHRA and YSYEKL.

This clonotype was detected ten times or more. The chain couples TRBV2 to TRBJ2-1; TRBD1 matches 9 bases. Germline loops: CDR1 SNHLY, CDR2 FYNNEI. The CDR3 has 15 residues. Trimming took 6 bases from V and 5 from J; bases not matched to a gene: 8. This CDR3 reads CASSPRDRAHNEQFF. The CDR3 nucleotides read TGTGCCAGCAGCCCTCGGGACAGGGCTCACAATGAGCAGTTCTTC.

The chain couples TRBV5-5 to TRBJ1-3, with unresolved D. Germline lookup yields CDR1 SGHKS and CDR2 YYEKEE (reference sequence). Trimming pared 4 bases from V and 4 bases from J, leaving 12 bases between. CDR3 length equals 14 residues. The CDR3 region has the DNA TGTGCCAGCAGCCCCTGGACGGACGGAAACACCATATATTTT. It codes for CASSPWTDGNTIYF. The whole variable domain, remainder taken from reference TRBV5-5 and TRBJ1-3, is DAGVTQSPTHLIKTRGQQVTLRCSPISGHKSVSWYQQVLGQGPQFIFQYYEKEERGRGNFPDRFSARQFPNYSSELNVNALLLGDSALYLCASSPWTDGNTIYFGEGSWLTVV.

This clonotype has ten or more counts. The chain's CDR3 is CASSHGGRGDTQYF. DNA of the CDR3: TGTGCCAGCAGCCACGGGGGGCGCGGAGATACGCAGTATTTT. This chain links TRBV3-1 with TRBJ2-3, with TRBD2 as a possible D gene (7 bases). Trimming took 3 bases from V and 5 from J, leaving 12 bases between them. This CDR3 has 14 amino acids. Germline V gene lookup returns CDR1 LGHDT and CDR2 YNNKEL (reference sequence).

This clonotype came up a few times. A read error is possible here, since a much larger clone lies one base away. The CDR3 ends on some other residue instead of the conserved phenylalanine or tryptophan, so this is likely a read error. This chain links TRBV7-9 with TRBJ1-1; 7 positions agree with TRBD1. This CDR3 is built from 15 residues. J was trimmed by 0 bases and V by 6 bases; bases with no gene match: 7. Germline CDR1 and CDR2: SEHNR and FQNEAQ (reference sequence). The CDR3 here is CASRYGDRVNTEAFL. The CDR3 nucleotides are TGTGCCAGCAGATACGGCGACAGGGTGAACACTGAAGCTTTCCTT.

This clonotype was observed a handful of times. The chain uses TRBV20-1 and TRBJ1-4, with 8 nucleotides matching TRBD1. The CDR3 has 14 amino acids. Germline V gene sequence: CDR1 DFQATT, CDR2 SNEGSKA (reference sequence). Trimming took 0 bases from V and 8 from J; bases not matched to a gene: 5. Written as DNA, the CDR3 is TGCAGTGCTAGAGACGACAGGGGTGGCGAAAAACTGTTTTTT. Its translation: CSARDDRGGEKLFF.

J is TRBJ2-7 and V is TRBV12-3 or TRBV12-4, with 7 bases fitting TRBD1. The junction had 6 bases not matched to a gene; V was cut back by 5 bases and J by 2 bases. This CDR3 has 14 amino acids. The DNA for the CDR3 is TGTGCCAGCAGTCCGGACAGGCTAGCCTACGAGCAGTACTTC. Translated, it gives CASSPDRLAYEQYF.

This chain links TRBV5-6 with TRBJ1-2, with 10 bases aligning to TRBD1. CDR1 and CDR2 from the germline V gene are SGHDT and YYEEEE. The CDR3 has 14 residues. V trimming: 3 bases; J trimming: 6 bases; junction bases outside the gene matches: 5. This CDR3 is CASSWDRGIDGYTF. The DNA of the CDR3 is TGTGCCAGCAGCTGGGACAGGGGTATCGATGGCTACACCTTC. Complete variable domain (other parts from reference TRBV5-6 and TRBJ1-2): DAGVTQSPTHLIKTRGQQVTLRCSPKSGHDTVSWYQQALGQGPQFIFQYYEEEERQRGNFPDRFSGHQFPNYSSELNVNALLLGDSALYLCASSWDRGIDGYTFGSGTRLTVV.

The chain has TRBV30 and TRBJ2-3; a possible D gene is TRBD1 (6 bases). Germline lookup yields CDR1 GTSNPN and CDR2 SVGIG (reference sequence). V was pared by 8 bases and J by 4 bases, with 13 bases between. CDR3 size: 12 residues. The CDR3 region has the DNA TGTGCCCAGGGGTTAAGCGCAGATACGCAGTATTTT. Translated: CAQGLSADTQYF.

This clonotype occurred a few times. The chain carries TRBV9 and TRBJ2-7, with 9 positions matching TRBD1. The CDR3 is made up of 15 amino acids. Trimming cost V 0 bases and J 2 bases; bases outside gene matches: 3. Looked up from germline, CDR1 is SGDLS and CDR2 is YYNGEE. CDR3: CASSVGGQGTYEQYF. CDR3 sequence (DNA): TGTGCCAGCAGCGTAGGTGGACAGGGGACCTACGAGCAGTACTTC. The variable domain in full, completed from reference TRBV9 and TRBJ2-7, reads DSGVTQTPKHLITATGQRVTLRCSPRSGDLSVYWYQQSLDQGLQFLIQYYNGEERAKGNILERFSAQQFPDLHSELNLSSLELGDSALYFCASSVGGQGTYEQYFGPGTRLTVT.

V and J are TRBV7-9 and TRBJ2-1, with 8 positions matching TRBD1. CDR1 is SEHNR and CDR2 is FQNEAQ in the germline V gene (reference sequence). V gave up 4 bases and J gave up 4 bases; unmatched junction bases: 9. The CDR3 loop spans 16 amino acids. CDR3 sequence (DNA): TGTGCCAGCAGCTCCCGCCAGGGGGCTGGGTACAATGAGCAGTTCTTC. It codes for CASSSRQGAGYNEQFF.

This clonotype has at least ten counts. The CDR3 nucleotides read TGTGCCAGCACGCAGGGCTATGGAAACACCATATATTTT. This gives the protein CASTQGYGNTIYF. This chain uses TRBV7-9 with TRBJ1-3; weak D call: TRBD1 (5 bases). Germline V gene data show CDR1 as SEHNR and CDR2 as FQNEAQ (reference sequence). Trimming cost V 7 bases and J 3 bases, with 10 bases left between them. The CDR3 sequence is 13 residues long.

There are many counts of this clonotype. The rearrangement uses TRBV10-3 and TRBJ2-5; D might be TRBD1 or TRBD2, each matching 5 bases. V was shortened by 10 bases and J by 2 bases, with 14 bases between the two germline ends. The germline V gene has CDR1 ENHRY and CDR2 SYGVKD. The CDR3 has 13 amino acids. The chain's CDR3 is CATLGTIQETQYF. CDR3 nucleotides: TGTGCCACCCTCGGGACCATTCAAGAGACCCAGTACTTC.

This clonotype was seen ten or more times. The chain recombines TRBV2 with TRBJ1-2; no clear D. CDR1 is SNHLY, CDR2 FYNNEI, per germline. The CDR3 has 11 residues. V lost 7 bases to trimming and J lost 5 bases, with 8 bases between them. DNA for the CDR3: TGTGCCAGCACAGTGCAGTATGGCTACACCTTC. Translating it yields CASTVQYGYTF.

In nucleotides, the CDR3 is TGTGCCAGCAGCGTAGTACAAGGGGGGCAGATGAACACTGAAGCTTTCTTT. This codes for CASSVVQGGQMNTEAFF. This chain links TRBV9 with TRBJ1-1; D is possibly TRBD1 (6 bases). This CDR3 region has 17 residues. CDR1 and CDR2 (germline): SGDLS, YYNGEE. Trimming shortened V by 0 bases and J by 0 bases, and 15 bases separated the two germline ends.